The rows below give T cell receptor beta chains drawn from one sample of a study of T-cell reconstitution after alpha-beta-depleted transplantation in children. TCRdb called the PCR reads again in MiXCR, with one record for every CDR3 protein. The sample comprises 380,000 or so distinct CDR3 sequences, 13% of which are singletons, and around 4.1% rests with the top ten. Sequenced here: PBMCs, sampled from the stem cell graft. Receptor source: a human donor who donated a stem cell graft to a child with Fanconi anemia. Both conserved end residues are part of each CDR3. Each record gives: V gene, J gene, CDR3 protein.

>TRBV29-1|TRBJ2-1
CSVGGPGLGSDEQFF
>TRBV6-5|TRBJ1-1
CASSYSNRVNTEAFF
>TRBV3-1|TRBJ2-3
CASSQPGLEFTDTQYF
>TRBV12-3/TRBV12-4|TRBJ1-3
CASSPTPGNTIYF
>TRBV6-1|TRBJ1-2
CASSGYDGGSGYTF
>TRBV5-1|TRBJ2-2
CASSLETTGELFF
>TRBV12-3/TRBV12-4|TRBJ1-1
CASSNTYTEAFF
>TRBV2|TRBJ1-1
CASSDPGPNTEAFF
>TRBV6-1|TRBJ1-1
CASSGLVVTEAFF
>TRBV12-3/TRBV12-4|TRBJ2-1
CASGQTGGSYNEQFF
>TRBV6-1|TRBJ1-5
CASRETSNQPQHF
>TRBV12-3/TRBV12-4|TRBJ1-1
CASGGQRYTEAFF
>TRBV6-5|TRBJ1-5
CASRGPGQPQHF
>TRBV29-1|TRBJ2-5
CSVESREETQYF
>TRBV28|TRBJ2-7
CASRRTGHTYEQYF
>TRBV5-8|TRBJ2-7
CASSSAPSSYEQYF
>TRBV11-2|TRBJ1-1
CASSLVRDEAFF
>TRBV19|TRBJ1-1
CASSWSAGKNTEAFF
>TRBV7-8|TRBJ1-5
CASTRAPNQPQHF
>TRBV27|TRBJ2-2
CASRWAGNTGELFF
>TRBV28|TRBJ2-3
CASSPRDAPDTQYF
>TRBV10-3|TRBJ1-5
CATGDSTGTGNQPQHF
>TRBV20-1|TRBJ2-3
CSARTRGSTDTQYF
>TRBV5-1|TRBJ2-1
CASSPTSGVVNEQFF
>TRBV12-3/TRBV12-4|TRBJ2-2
CASSPIWGGAGELFF
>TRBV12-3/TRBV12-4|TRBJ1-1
CASSPGQIMNTEAFF
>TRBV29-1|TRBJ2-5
CSVAQGETQYF
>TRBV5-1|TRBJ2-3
CASSLEAASTDTQYF
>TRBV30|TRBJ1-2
CAWRALGSGGYTF
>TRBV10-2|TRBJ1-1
CASSLPGRDTEAFF
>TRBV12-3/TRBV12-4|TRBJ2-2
CASTPESTTGELFF
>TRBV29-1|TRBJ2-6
CSVREKSFSGANVLTF
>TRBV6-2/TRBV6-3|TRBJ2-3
CASSAQNTDTQYF
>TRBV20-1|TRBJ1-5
CSAQDFLGAQPQHF
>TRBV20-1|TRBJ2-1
CSAGRALRAGEQFF
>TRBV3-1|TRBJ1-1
CASSQFGLAISAVDTEAFF
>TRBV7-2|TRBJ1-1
CASSLDGVNTEAFF
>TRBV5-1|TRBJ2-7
CASSLLGEGPYEQYF
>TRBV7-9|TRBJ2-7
CASSGSVGYSEQYF
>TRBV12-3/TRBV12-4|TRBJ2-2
CASSFMSPGDTGELFF
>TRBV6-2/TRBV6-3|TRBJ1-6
CASVMTRSRNSPLHF
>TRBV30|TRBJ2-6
CAWRPRGRTTNVLTF
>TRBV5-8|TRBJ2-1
CASSAEPGQRNNEQFF
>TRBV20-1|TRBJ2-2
CSALGASGTGELFF
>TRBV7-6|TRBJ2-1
CASQETHRSHEQFF
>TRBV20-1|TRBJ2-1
CSARGRRGGGNEQFF
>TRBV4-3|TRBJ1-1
CASSQVAGDTEAFF
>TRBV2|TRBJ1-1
CASSEARGATEAFF
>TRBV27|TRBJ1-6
CASSFSTGSEPLHF
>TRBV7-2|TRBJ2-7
CASSPGLAEYEQYF
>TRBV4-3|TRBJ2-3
CASSSESGTGISTDTQYF
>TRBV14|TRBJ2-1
CASSPLGGSYNEQFF
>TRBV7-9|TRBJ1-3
CASSLGGVREFSGNTIYF
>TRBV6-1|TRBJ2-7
CASSPHGTGGHEQYF
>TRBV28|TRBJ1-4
CASSSPPTNEKLFF
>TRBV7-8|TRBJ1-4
CASSDFSSWDSEKLFF
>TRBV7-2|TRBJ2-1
CASSSLRLAGGNEQFF
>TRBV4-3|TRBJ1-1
CASSQGVGNTEAFF